This T cell receptor (beta chain) comes out of a study of read filtering for tumor transcriptome and immune sequencing. Study as a whole: By R-ISS, stages I, II and III held approximately 8, 16 and 7 patients.

This library used around 400 ng RNA and molecular barcoded adaptors spanning alpha/delta and beta/gamma chains. TCRdb reprocessed the reads with MiXCR, giving one entry per CDR3 protein. The sample includes 130,000 or so distinct CDR3 sequences, about 12% of them seen just once. This clonotype was counted at least ten times. Its target is unknown. Whole-study results and caveats: Even smaller IR-seq throughput identified most shared clonotypes.

The CDR3 has 13 residues. V was clipped by 7 bases and J by 3 bases, with 9 bases between them. From germline, CDR1 is KGHDR and CDR2 SFDVKD. This sequence was found in a donor at least 40 years old with multiple myeloma. J is TRBJ1-5 and V is TRBV24-1; D gene uncertain. The specimen sequenced was a population of CD138-negative cells sorted from bone marrow. CDR3 loop: CATSDGANQPQHF. In DNA form, the CDR3 reads TGTGCCACCAGCGATGGTGCCAATCAGCCCCAGCATTTT.